This T cell receptor (beta chain) was sequenced during a study of response to subunit inactivated influenza vaccine. Study results and limitations: Only a handful of new T cells, the authors suggested, are recruited with each seasonal influenza vaccination.

Regarding this clonotype: Its antigen is unidentified.

V lost 5 bases and J 6 bases, leaving 9 bases between the germline ends. This CDR3 spans 12 amino acids. TCRdb used MiXCR to reprocess the RT-PCR reads, holding one entry per CDR3 protein. Of under 950,000 distinct CDR3 sequences listed, 21% are singletons. This TCR came from a man between 45 and 60 years old who received an inactivated influenza vaccine. The sequencing used PBMCs from blood, collected 4 to 6 days after vaccination. The chain is built from TRBV12-3 or TRBV12-4 and TRBJ2-3, with D uncertain. The CDR3 DNA reads as TGTGCCAGCAGTAGATCCCAGGATACGCAGTATTTT. It codes for CASSRSQDTQYF.